A single sample gave rise to the 13 T cell receptor beta chains below, sequenced in a study of blood T cell repertoires in COVID-19. TCRdb keeps only in-frame clones here, not all; method: immunoSEQ multiplex PCR. The sample includes about 30,000 clones, approximately 67% of them seen just once. Sequencing was done on a sample of peripheral blood. The receptors shown here come from a human donor in a cohort sampled during active COVID-19.

This chain joins TRBV5-1 and TRBJ2-1, with 14 nucleotides matching TRBD2. With V trimmed by 4 bases and J by 6 bases, 6 bases remained unmatched. The CDR3 extends over 16 amino acids. Germline CDR1 SGHRS, CDR2 YFSETQ. The CDR3 here is CASSGGLAGVGNEQFF. CDR3 DNA sequence: TGCGCCAGCAGCGGGGGACTAGCGGGAGTTGGCAATGAGCAGTTCTTC.

This clone was detected a few times. The chain carries TRBV5-1 and TRBJ1-6, with no clear D. Germline lookup yields CDR1 SGHRS and CDR2 YFSETQ. The CDR3 contains 14 residues. Trimming stripped 4 bases from V and 6 bases from J, with 11 bases between. The CDR3 sequence is CASSGTTPNSPLHF. CDR3 coding DNA: TGCGCCAGCAGCGGTACAACCCCTAATTCACCCCTCCACTTT.

This rearrangement joins TRBV9 to TRBJ1-1, with a possible D match to TRBD1 (6 bases). CDR3 length: 14 amino acids. CDR1 is SGDLS, CDR2 YYNGEE, per germline. V was pared by 6 bases and J by 1 base, with 13 bases between. The CDR3 loop is CASTLGGRNTEAFF. Here the CDR3 DNA reads TGTGCCAGCACCCTAGGGGGACGGAACACTGAAGCTTTCTTT.

The genes are TRBV11-2 and TRBJ1-4, with a possible D match to TRBD1 (5 bases). The CDR3 is 15 amino acids. The germline V gene has CDR1 SGHAT and CDR2 FQNNGV. V dropped 5 bases and J dropped 5 bases, with 15 bases sitting between them. CDR3 coding DNA: TGTGCCAGCAGCCCTAGGGAGGGGTGGAATGAAAAACTGTTTTTT. Translated, it gives CASSPREGWNEKLFF.

The chain recombines TRBV2 with TRBJ1-5; no firm D call. This CDR3 has 12 residues. From germline, CDR1 is SNHLY and CDR2 FYNNEI. Trimming pared 4 bases from V and 4 bases from J, leaving 5 bases between. In DNA form, the CDR3 reads TGTGCCAGCAGTGCCCAGAATCAGCCCCAGCATTTT. This encodes CASSAQNQPQHF.

This clone was seen many times. The chain carries TRBV19 and TRBJ1-4; 8 bases are shared with TRBD1. The CDR3 loop spans 14 amino acids. Trimming at V came to 6 bases and at J to 8 bases, leaving 8 bases not matched to a gene. The germline CDR1 and CDR2 sequences are LNHDA and SQIVND (reference sequence). CDR3 region: CASRPTGAGEKLFF. The CDR3 DNA reads TGTGCCAGTAGGCCGACAGGGGCTGGAGAAAAACTGTTTTTT.

The chain has TRBV19 and TRBJ2-7; D perhaps matches TRBD2 (6 bases). CDR1 and CDR2 from the germline V gene are LNHDA and SQIVND (reference sequence). This CDR3 is 15 amino acids long. The ends were cut back, 3 bases at V and 4 bases at J, with 16 bases in the middle. This CDR3 is CASSIGGLFAYEQYF. CDR3 DNA: TGTGCCAGTAGTATTGGAGGGCTGTTCGCTTACGAGCAGTACTTC.

The chain carries TRBV23-1 and TRBJ2-2, with D tentatively TRBD1 (6 bases). TRBV23-1 belongs to the ORF category, with a function that is uncertain. V shed 7 bases and J shed 5 bases, with 26 bases lying between them. The length of the CDR3 is 18 residues. The CDR3 loop reads CASTPRDRHPRETGELFF. CDR3 bases: TGCGCCAGCACCCCCCGTGACAGGCACCCGAGAGAGACCGGGGAGCTGTTTTTT.

The CDR3 loop is CASSFATGTPYEQYF. The CDR3 DNA is TGTGCCAGCAGCTTTGCTACCGGGACTCCCTACGAGCAGTACTTC. The chain couples TRBV11-3 to TRBJ2-7; D is possibly TRBD2 (6 bases). The germline V gene has CDR1 SGHNT and CDR2 YENEEA. The CDR3 is 15 amino acids. V was pared by 3 bases and J by 2 bases, with 14 bases between.

V is TRBV5-1 and J is TRBJ2-1, with D possibly being TRBD1 (5 bases). This CDR3 is built from 13 residues. Germline values: CDR1 SGHRS, CDR2 YFSETQ. V lost 2 bases, J lost 16 bases, and 19 bases lay in between. CDR3 DNA: TGCGCCAGCAGCTTAACAGGTTCCTCTAAGATTTTCTTC. Its protein product is CASSLTGSSKIFF.

This chain connects TRBV7-3 to TRBJ2-3; D ambiguous. CDR1 and CDR2 from the germline V gene are SGHTA and FQGTGA. CDR3 length: 12 residues. V lost 4 bases to trimming and J lost 0 bases, with 2 bases between them. The CDR3 region has the DNA TGTGCCAGCAGCTCTAGCACAGATACGCAGTATTTT. It translates to CASSSSTDTQYF.

This clone showed up many times. This sequence joins TRBV3-1 (or the pseudogene TRBV3-2) and TRBJ1-2; D not certain. The CDR3 runs 14 residues. With 2 bases removed from V and 4 bases from J, the gap between germline ends came to 11 bases. Germline CDR1 and CDR2: LGHDT and YNNKEL (reference sequence). In nucleotides, the CDR3 is TGTGCCAGCAGCCAATACGGAGGGCGCTATGGCTACACCTTC. Amino acid sequence: CASSQYGGRYGYTF.

V is TRBV2 and J is TRBJ2-5, with 9 bases identical to TRBD1. V lost 6 bases to trimming and J lost 5 bases; unmatched junction nucleotides: 7. Germline V lookup: CDR1 SNHLY, CDR2 FYNNEI. The CDR3 is made up of 14 amino acids. In DNA form, the CDR3 reads TGTGCCAGCAGCCGGGACAGGGCTTGGGAGACCCAGTACTTC. This gives the protein CASSRDRAWETQYF.